This TCR beta chain was obtained from a study of blood T cell repertoires in COVID-19. At the level of the study: The study drew acute and convalescent COVID-19 samples from the United States, Italy and Spain. PBMCs, B-cell-depleted T cells, or T cells provided the cDNA or gDNA that made up the material.

Clones were read by immunoSEQ multiplex PCR, and TCRdb kept only the in-frame ones, dropping some. Among 150,000 to 200,000 clones, roughly 82% were seen once, and the ten largest hold around 7%. Recruited during active infection, patients (from Seattle) were subsequently followed longitudinally. J was trimmed by 3 bases and V by 5 bases; bases with no gene match: 6. The CDR3 contains 14 residues. Germline V lookup: CDR1 MNHEY, CDR2 SMNVEV (reference sequence). The material sequenced was peripheral blood. This clonotype was sampled from a woman in her 40s with COVID-19, enrolled during active disease. V gene TRBV27 combines with J gene TRBJ1-1, with TRBD1 matching over 7 bases. The CDR3 region has the DNA TGTGCCAGCAGTGCAGACAGGGAAGACACTGAAGCTTTCTTT. Translating gives CASSADREDTEAFF.